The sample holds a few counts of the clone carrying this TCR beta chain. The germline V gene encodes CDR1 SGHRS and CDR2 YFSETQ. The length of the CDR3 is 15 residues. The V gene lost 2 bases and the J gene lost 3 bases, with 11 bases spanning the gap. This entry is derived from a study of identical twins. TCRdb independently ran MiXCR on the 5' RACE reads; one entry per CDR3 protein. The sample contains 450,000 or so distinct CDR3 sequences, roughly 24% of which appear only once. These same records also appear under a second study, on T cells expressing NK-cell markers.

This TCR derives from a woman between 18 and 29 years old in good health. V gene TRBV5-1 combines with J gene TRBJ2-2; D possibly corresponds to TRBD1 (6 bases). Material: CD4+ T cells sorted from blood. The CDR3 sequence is CASSFSQGDTGELFF. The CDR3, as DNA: TGCGCCAGCAGCTTCTCACAGGGAGACACCGGGGAGCTGTTTTTT.